What follows is one T cell receptor (beta chain) and its context. This clonotype was detected ten times or more. Its target antigen remains unknown. Its ends do not fully match the called genes, so a read error is possible. The TCR beta CDR3 regions were amplified from RNA transcripts. The TCR CDR3 was subjected to a first round of RT-PCR using the HTBI primer set and the Qiagen OneStep RT-PCR kit. A second multiplex PCR round built the libraries, followed by size selection and purification. The libraries were sequenced on an Illumina HiSeq2000 using paired-end 100 bp reads. The published analysis was carried out like this. SOAPnuke was used to process the raw data, with reads discarded if the reads contained adapters or uncalled bases, had a mean Phred below 15, or lacked an exact constant-primer or identifier match. High-quality paired reads were merged using COPE v1.2.5, and each unique nucleotide sequence was defined as a clonotype. Clonotypes were aligned to IMGT TRBV, TRBD and TRBJ reference segments using MiTCR v1.1. The analysis was restricted to V-J combinations with a frequency above 0.0001, which together covered 99.2% of the repertoires. The TCS score was defined as F50 (clonal expansion) divided by E x V (chaos), with BLOSUM62-based TCRdist calculated between CDR3 peptides within each V-J. Welch's t-statistics and random forest reduced roughly 530 V-J features to 13, which were used in a naive Bayes classifier (R e1071). The raw public reads went through TCRdb reprocessing: fastp at Q25, MiXCR clone calling, in-frame beta chains kept. Each entry is one CDR3 protein sequence, shown with its most common DNA and genes. The V and J calls come from TCRdb's annotation, not from the publication. Here the sample has 530,000 or so distinct CDR3 sequences; around a quarter occur a single time. The ten largest clones represent around 11% of the sample.

The sample is drawn from a study of T cells in Graves' hyperthyroidism and ophthalmopathy (dated by TCRdb to about 2019). With respect to the entire study: Peripheral blood samples were taken at initial diagnosis, before any treatment was given. For training and testing, the 100 or so patients in the discovery cohort were randomly divided in a 7:3 ratio. To identify distinguishing TCR V-J signatures, a discovery cohort of some 99 patients was used, comprising 40 to 45 with Graves' ophthalmopathy and approximately 58 with stable Graves' hyperthyroidism. In addition, the study compared T-cell repertoires in thyroid tissue and in blood from roughly 6 Graves' hyperthyroidism patients. TCR Vbeta CDR3 sequencing of 120 to 150 peripheral blood samples (approximately 44 ophthalmopathy, roughly 74 hyperthyroidism and some 17 progressor patients) is reported in the paper. Prospective prediction of ophthalmopathy was tested in an independent validation cohort of some 19 hyperthyroidism patients and approximately 17 patients who later progressed to ophthalmopathy. Once sampling was done, hyperthyroidism patients were given methimazole at a starting dose of 30 mg daily, whereas ophthalmopathy patients were given high-dose intravenous methylprednisolone.

Ophthalmopathy patients had moderately to severely active disease, Clinical Activity Score of at least 3, NOSPECS grade of at least 4, and duration under 3 months. The study excluded patients with uncontrolled infections, other autoimmune diseases, pregnancy or lactation. Clinical symptoms, serum thyroxine and TRAb, thyroid ultrasound, and orbital computed tomography formed the basis for the diagnoses. PBMCs were separated from roughly 10 ml of fresh peripheral blood using Ficoll-Paque density gradient centrifugation. Trizol reagent was used to extract total RNA, and RNA quality was then checked on an Agilent 2100 Bioanalyzer. Including the terminal cysteine and phenylalanine, the CDR3 comprises 13 residues. Only CDR3 DNA is held: 39 bases, read in frame from base 1. What the work shows at the level of the full study, not this receptor alone: In cross-validation, a model built on a 13 V-J signature told ophthalmopathy apart from stable hyperthyroidism with under 90% sensitivity and about 81% specificity, and in testing the same model reached 80%/75%. Most expanded thyroid clonotypes (frequency above 0.001) were also found in blood, which suggests that blood repertoires may mirror thyroid immune responses. In validation, the model predicted progression to ophthalmopathy a median of roughly 6.1 months before onset, with about 71% sensitivity and 72.22% specificity. Sample size was not statistically predetermined, and investigators were not blinded to group allocation.

Sequences were obtained from blood. The V and J segments used are TRBV12-3 or TRBV12-4 and TRBJ1-1; tentative D gene TRBD1, with 5 bases matching. The TCR was taken from a woman aged 25 to 39 with Graves' ophthalmopathy. The CDR3 amino acid sequence is: CASSETGNTEAFF. The DNA sequence reads TGCGCCAGCAGCGAAACAGGAAACACTGAAGCTTTCTTT.